Reported below is one T cell receptor beta chain. Its antigen is not identified. The sample is drawn from a study of identical twins. Study outcomes and limitations: Among out-of-frame alpha sequences shared by twins, low generation probability occurred in excess. Abundant beta clonotypes from cord blood had fewer insertions, unlike memory repertoires, which showed none.

Trimming cost V 7 bases and J 1 base, with 11 bases left between them. CDR3 size: 14 residues. The germline gives CDR1 SNHLY, CDR2 FYNNEI. TCRdb reanalysed the 5' RACE reads using MiXCR and keeps one entry per CDR3 protein. The table records approximately 210,000 distinct CDR3 sequences, less than 10% of them present only once. Sequencing used memory (CD45RO+) T cells sorted from blood. The sequence derives from a woman aged 18-35 years in good health. The chain uses TRBV2 and TRBJ2-1; D not resolved. The CDR3 bases are TGTGCCAGCACTGGAGCCTCTTCCTACAATGAGCAGTTCTTC. Protein sequence: CASTGASSYNEQFF.